This TCR beta chain was recovered during a study of Tregs in tolerant kidney transplant recipients. Whole-study context: Recipients received nonmyeloablative bone marrow transplants from related graft donors, with transient mixed chimerism.

The V end lost 2 bases, the J end lost 2 bases, and 15 bases lay between the germline ends. CDR1 is MGHRA and CDR2 is YSYEKL in the germline V gene. The CDR3 length is 17 residues. Here immunoSEQ multiplex PCR was the method, and the copy in TCRdb shows in-frame clones only, minus some. The repertoire holds over 50,000 clones, with 80% to 90% as singletons. CD4+CD25+CD127- Tregs, CD4+CD25- non-Tregs, CD4 and CD8 cells were sorted. The chain uses TRBV4-1 and TRBJ1-4; D may be TRBD1 (6 bases). The specimen comprised Tregs from blood, sampled before the transplant. This TCR was sampled from a human donor who received a combined kidney and bone marrow transplant. CDR3 residues: CASSQLTGRMTNEKLFF. The CDR3 nucleotides read TGCGCCAGCAGCCAACTCACAGGGCGGATGACTAATGAAAAACTGTTTTTT.